The present T cell receptor beta chain was sequenced within a study of T cell repertoires in cytomegalovirus infection. Study-wide context: In public TCR beta signatures, there were indications of both CMV infection and matching HLA type. Findings and caveats of the study: Accumulated public TCR beta family frequency recognized individuals carrying CMV together with the relevant HLA. Ex vivo, HLA-C-restricted CMV-specific TCR beta clonotypes prevailed over the rest of the response.

The CDR3 spans 15 residues. Looked up from germline, CDR1 is LNHDA and CDR2 is SQIVND (reference sequence). Trimming took 4 bases from V and 3 from J; bases not matched to a gene: 5. TCRdb analysed the reads with MiXCR anew, one entry per CDR3 protein. Of 210,000 or so distinct CDR3 sequences listed, approximately 6.7% are singletons. This clonotype turned up a few times. Its matching antigen is unknown. This sequence joins TRBV19 and TRBJ2-1; 8 bases fit TRBD2. The sample was PBMCs. This sequence originates from a human donor in good health (CMV status not recorded). Some clones in this sample may be carry-over from other donors' samples. CDR3 protein: CASSTGGAGYNEQFF. As DNA, the CDR3 is TGTGCCAGTAGTACCGGGGGGGCCGGCTACAATGAGCAGTTCTTC.